Sequencing of this TCR beta chain was carried out in a study of blood T cells in healthy people across ages. Study conclusions and caveats: When set beside aged donors, long-lived donors presented more naive CD4+ cells and higher diversity.

This clonotype was counted a single time. Its antigen is as yet unknown. Using a J-beta primer mix together with a sample-barcoded 5' primer, a second PCR was run for roughly 6 to 12 cycles. One entry per CDR3 protein results from TCRdb running MiXCR on the 5' RACE reads. This table holds about 680,000 distinct CDR3 sequences, about half found once. The V gene lost 2 bases and the J gene lost 11 bases, with 21 bases spanning the gap. Germline CDR1 and CDR2: MNHNY and SVGAGI (reference sequence). The CDR3 totals 15 residues. V usage is TRBV6-6 and J usage is TRBJ2-5; D is possibly TRBD2 (6 bases). The sample comprised blood. The receptor was isolated from a woman aged 60 to 75 in good health. The CDR3 region has the DNA TGTGCCAGCAGTTACCGGGGGAGACCCTACAATGAGCAGTACTTC. Translating it yields CASSYRGRPYNEQYF.